This T cell receptor (beta chain) is drawn from a study of shared clonotypes between healthy human individuals. Study at large: Used for every donor were three CD4 naive, three CD4 memory, two CD8 naive and one CD8 memory plate.

Findings of the study overall: Naive subsets typically showed greater estimated richness than memory subsets.

In the original analysis: ImmunoSEQ sequences covered only the junction and lacked quality scores; filtering therefore differed. Assay: immunoSEQ multiplex PCR; the TCRdb copy retains only in-frame clones and omits some. V, J and clone size were drawn from that table, and D and trimming were deduced from the DNA. The sample shows 2 million to 2.5 million clones, approximately 95% of them seen only once. A CD45RA+ naive subset and a CD45RA-negative memory subset were split from CD4+ cells. This clone was seen only once. The antigen remains unidentified. The sequenced sample was naive CD4+ T cells sorted from blood. Sample subset: CD45RA+ positively selected. The TCR originated in a man aged 18-30 years in good health.

The CDR3, as DNA: TGCGCCAGCAGCCAAGAAGGGCCGTGGGGGATTGGCACAGATACGCAGTATTTT. Translated, it gives CASSQEGPWGIGTDTQYF. The chain carries TRBV4-1 and TRBJ2-3; D possibly matches TRBD1 or TRBD2 (5 bases each). The CDR3 has 18 amino acids. Trimming stripped 0 bases from V and 1 base from J, with 17 bases between. Germline CDR1 MGHRA, CDR2 YSYEKL.